Below, one T cell receptor beta chain is given with its context. The target antigen is unknown. The entry originates in a study of cytomegalovirus exposure and HLA in healthy donors. Overall study findings and caveats: Later, an analysis showed that TCR beta chains associated with HLA were more clonally expanded than others that were equally common.

From germline, CDR1 is SGHRS and CDR2 YFSETQ. This CDR3 region has 18 residues. The V and J ends lost 5 bases and 0 bases, in that order; junction bases with no gene match: 11. Vbeta (60) and Jbeta (13) primers were used in the PCR. Repertoires were generated with immunoSEQ multiplex PCR, while TCRdb's copy carries only in-frame clones and drops some. The sample has approximately 270,000 clones, 75% to 85% seen once; the top ten hold 0.3% to 0.35%. This receptor was identified in a girl aged 2 to 9 in good health and CMV-seronegative. The genes are TRBV5-1 and TRBJ2-6; TRBD1 agrees at 7 bases. The sequenced sample was PBMCs. The DNA for the CDR3 is TGCGCCAGCAGTTGGACCCGACAGGGCCTCTCTGGGGCCAACGTCCTGACTTTC. This gives the protein CASSWTRQGLSGANVLTF.